This T cell receptor (beta chain) is drawn from a study of CD8+CD57+ T cells in acquired aplastic anemia. Study in general: Across the sorted CD4+ and CD8+ cells, DNA amounts averaged around 3.2 ug.

TCR beta VDJ and CDR3 were profiled, and genomic DNA was the template. TCRdb redid the calling of the reads with MiXCR, one entry per CDR3 protein. The table lists around 190,000 distinct CDR3 sequences, nearly 50% of them singletons. Looked up from germline, CDR1 is GTSNPN and CDR2 is SVGIG (reference sequence). The CDR3 consists of 12 residues. Note on this clonotype: A clone one base away is much larger, so this may be a read error.

By flow cytometry, patients selected for sequencing had shown an expansion of CD8+CD57+ cells. No therapy had been given to the patients at the time of blood sampling. The receptor comes from a human donor with aplastic anemia. The sequenced sample was sorted CD4+, CD8+, or CD8+CD57+ T cells (not recorded which) from PBMCs. The rearrangement joins TRBV30 to TRBJ2-7; 8 bases fit TRBD1. This CDR3 reads CAWKAGGYGQYF. The CDR3 region has the DNA TGTGCCTGGAAGGCAGGGGGCTACGGGCAGTACTTC.